This T cell receptor (beta chain) was sequenced during a study of CD8 T cells in ankylosing spondylitis. A single record per CDR3 protein comes from TCRdb applying MiXCR to the 5' RACE reads. The sample lists more than 250,000 distinct CDR3 sequences, 6.5% to 10% occurring once. In this sample, this clonotype turned up a few times. Its antigen is still unknown. Regarding the study as a whole: Characteristic, it appeared, of ankylosing spondylitis blood was a TCR beta motif of roughly 8 highly homologous variants.

This CDR3 spans 14 amino acids. The germline V gene has CDR1 SNHLY and CDR2 FYNNEI. Trimming cost V 7 bases and J 7 bases, with 17 bases left between them. The chain links TRBV2 to TRBJ1-3, with D maybe TRBD1 (5 bases). The sequence was obtained from a male donor with ankylosing spondylitis. Material: blood, either unsorted or a sorted T cell fraction (not recorded which). The CDR3 loop reads CASTKGEGRNTIYF. The CDR3, as DNA: TGTGCCAGCACCAAGGGCGAGGGGAGGAACACCATATATTTT.